This T cell receptor beta chain appears in the sequencing data of a study of cytomegalovirus exposure and HLA in healthy donors (dated by TCRdb to about 2017). In the study overall: In an earlier analysis of around 540 of the donors, 250 to 300 Gb of sequence data and about 110 million unique TCR beta sequences from about 179 million T cells were reported. Using immunosequencing, the study profiled T cell repertoires from some 670 subjects and related those repertoires to cytomegalovirus serostatus. Along with the approximately 700-subject first cohort, a separate validation cohort of over 90 different subjects was used. An early release covering approximately 600 HLA-typed donors comprised around 300 gigabases of sequencing data and approximately 85 million unique TCR sequences. Rather than drawing on any new phenotypic data, the later analysis identified candidate immune exposures from TCR beta sequences and the way those sequences occurred across donors. An earlier analysis of fewer than 750 of the donors used high-throughput TCR beta sequencing to judge whether each TCR beta V gene segment behaved as functional or pseudogenic. Of the roughly 400 genotyped donors, about 80% fell in the genetic ancestry cluster associated with self-reported Caucasian donors. Donor age, sex, ethnicity and CMV serostatus were compiled alongside the repertoire data. Roughly five DR-DQ haplotypes were treated as single units for association and clustering because of strong linkage in the cohort. The study was designed to test whether signatures of past pathogen exposure could be identified by cataloging public T cell receptors. Among some 400 genotyped donors of the cohort, an average of around 240,000 unique TCR beta nucleotide sequences were sequenced per donor, roughly 20% of them non-productive. HLA typing covered class I and class II loci at four-digit resolution. Genome-wide SNP genotypes for about three fifths of the 666 donors were used in a later genetic analysis, which treated that subset as a discovery cohort. All discovery cohort repertoires had been generated using a single sequencing platform. The study combined high-throughput TCR immunosequencing, statistical association of individual TCRs with disease status, and machine learning to predict cytomegalovirus infection status. To study patterns of TCR occurrence, a later analysis re-analyzed previously published TCR beta repertoires from hundreds of donors and added high-resolution HLA genotyping. Typing coverage differed by locus: A, B, C, DRB1 and DQB1 were typed in about 620-630 donors, DQA1 in approximately 520, DPA1 in some 570, and DPB1 in around 440.

Library method: the immunoSEQ multiplex PCR assay. The multiplex PCR relied on a mix of 60 forward primers for TCR Vbeta segments and 13 reverse primers for TCR Jbeta segments. Amplification of the CDR3 region of rearranged TCR beta genes was performed with a multiplex PCR assay on genomic DNA. On the Illumina HiSeq System, the amplified TCR beta libraries were sequenced as 87-base-pair reads. The original pipeline was this. A later analysis tallied about 77 million unique TCR beta chains across the 666 repertoires, and around 9.9 million of those chains were shared by two or more donors. Raw reads were error-corrected and collapsed into unique sequences by a nearest-neighbor algorithm in which closely related sequences were merged to remove PCR and sequencing errors. V, D and J gene segments were assigned by aligning CDR3 sequences to IMGT reference sequences. Each retained sequence needed at least a six-nucleotide match to both a V gene segment and a J gene segment. Rearrangements were classified as productive when the CDR3 lacked stop codons and remained in frame with V and J, and all other rearrangements were classified as non-productive. Following IMGT convention, CDR3 was defined as the stretch from the second conserved V-encoded cysteine to the conserved J-encoded phenylalanine. The earlier analysis of 500 to 750 of the donors excluded any sequence lacking an unambiguous match to a single V gene segment. An earlier analysis of 587 of the donors classified V segments as functional when productive rearrangements were above 56.7% and as segregating when the standard deviation between donors was above 5%. To diagnose cytomegalovirus status from the catalog of TCR beta chain sequences, a statistical classification framework was built. In a later analysis, TCR nucleotide sequences were compared against IMGT/GENE-DB human TR gene sequences so that V and J genes could be assigned. A later analysis assigned CDR3 sequences and most-parsimonious VDJ recombination scenarios with the TCRdist pipeline. In a later analysis, each TCR beta chain was defined by its CDR3 amino acid sequence together with its V-gene family, and reads lacking a unique V-gene family were excluded. To address suspected cross-contamination and a sequencing artifact, a later analysis removed approximately 590 highly shared, low-generation-probability nucleotide sequences. For each public chain, a later analysis derived a clonal expansion index from normalized ranks of inferred template counts within each repertoire. A later analysis computed generation probabilities with a VDJ recombination model fitted to out-of-frame rearrangements, and checked the results against IGoR. In a later analysis, TCR-TCR, TCR-HLA and TCR-CMV co-occurrence was scored with hypergeometric tests, and a repertoire-size bias correction was applied to TCR pairs. To estimate false discovery rates, a later analysis permuted the HLA or CMV assignments 20 times. In a later analysis, co-occurring TCRs were grouped using DBSCAN, and TCRdist sequence similarity was added for clustering within HLA-allele-positive subsets. Co-occurrence clustering excluded repertoires with fewer than 30,000 or more than 120,000 public chains, plus five with anomalous nucleotide sharing. The source is immuneACCESS, and TCRdb retained only in-frame sequences with V and J called. Part of the clones is not carried over; for the studies checked, unresolved V genes explain less than half of this, and the remainder is unexplained. The V and J calls and the clone size are those of that table, but D and trimming were determined from the DNA. The sample table holds about 160,000 clones, of which just under 80% were seen once. Of the sample, about 1.3% is held by the ten largest clones.

General conclusions and limits of the study: A further reported finding was that TCR beta sequences accurately predicted the HLA-A and HLA-B alleles for most subjects in the first cohort. A group of highly shared sequence variants was considered likely to be a technical artifact of the sequencing pipeline. Because HLA typing was unavailable for some donors at each locus, only the typed subset was used in association tests. In the study, some 160 TCR beta chains were listed as associated with cytomegalovirus. Correlated functional status among segregating V segments might reflect linkage disequilibrium, but an unknown experimental factor could not be ruled out. In both the original and validation cohorts, the classifier was reported to diagnose cytomegalovirus status with high specificity and sensitivity. Compared with the approximately 710-donor mean, donors in an Asian-associated ancestry cluster had fewer N-insertions in productive TCRs, according to a later genetic analysis. At a false discovery rate of 0.05, a later analysis linked 15,000 to 20,000 TCR beta sequences to specific HLA alleles. Because counts were too low, seventeen rarely observed V segments, including chromosome 9 orphons, were excluded from the earlier analysis of some 540 of the donors. This cohort had only TCR beta chains sequenced, and the lack of alpha or paired-chain data limited which features could be detected. The authors suggested that the approach could potentially be generalized to other disease states and immunological phenotypes. In a later analysis, most CMV-associated TCR beta chains were found to appear HLA-restricted, with HLA associations seemingly driven largely by CMV exposure. A few of the identified cytomegalovirus-associated TCR beta chains were confirmed in vitro to be specific for cytomegalovirus antigens. In a later analysis, TCR association rates were found to vary across HLA loci, with the most associated TCRs seen for DRB1 alleles and the fewest for HLA-C alleles. Strong co-occurrence of HLA alleles, especially DR and DQ, made assigning TCR associations to individual alleles difficult. In a later analysis, HLA-associated TCR beta chains were found to be more clonally expanded and to have lower generation probabilities than equally common non-associated chains. While some public TCRs were present in many individuals, most TCR sequences turned up only very rarely across donors. A later genetic analysis associated a missense DCLRE1C variant with V-gene and J-gene trimming of TCR beta chains, and an independent cohort replicated the association. In a later analysis, several top co-occurrence clusters were reported to appear linked to parvovirus B19, influenza, CMV and Epstein-Barr virus. Sequencing depth was assumed to be roughly uniform across donors in the presence/absence analyses, though that assumption may not hold. For the cohort, immune exposure information was limited to CMV serostatus. Broadly in line with IMGT annotations, most TCR beta V segments showed up in productive rearrangements about 87% or about 30% of the time in an earlier analysis of around 600 of the donors.

As regards this clone: Its antigen specificity is not known. Base qualities are missing; no much larger clone stands one base away.

The cohort consisted of 600 to 750 healthy bone marrow donors. At the time of sampling, every cohort member was nominally healthy, though immune exposures that went unrecorded were likely present. The donor tested CMV seronegative, placing the donor among the 352 seronegative members of the cohort. Each donor provided a peripheral blood sample, and peripheral blood mononuclear cells were used for TCR beta sequencing. Genomic DNA was extracted from the blood cell samples with the Qiagen DNeasy Blood Extraction Kit. The sample taken for sequencing was PBMCs. This clonotype originated in a woman aged 45 to 65 in good health and CMV-seronegative.

The CDR3 protein: CASTKRGIGSDSPLHF. The DNA is as follows: TGTGCCAGCACCAAACGGGGTATCGGATCGGATTCACCCCTCCACTTT. Here the chain combines TRBV7-2 and TRBJ1-6; the D gene cannot be resolved reliably. From the germline V gene, CDR1 is SGHTA and CDR2 is FQGNSA. Its CDR3 holds 16 amino acids, cysteine through phenylalanine. Just the 48-base CDR3 DNA is kept, in frame starting at base 1. V is clipped by 7 bases and J by 8 bases, and the sequence between their germline boundaries is 21 bases long.